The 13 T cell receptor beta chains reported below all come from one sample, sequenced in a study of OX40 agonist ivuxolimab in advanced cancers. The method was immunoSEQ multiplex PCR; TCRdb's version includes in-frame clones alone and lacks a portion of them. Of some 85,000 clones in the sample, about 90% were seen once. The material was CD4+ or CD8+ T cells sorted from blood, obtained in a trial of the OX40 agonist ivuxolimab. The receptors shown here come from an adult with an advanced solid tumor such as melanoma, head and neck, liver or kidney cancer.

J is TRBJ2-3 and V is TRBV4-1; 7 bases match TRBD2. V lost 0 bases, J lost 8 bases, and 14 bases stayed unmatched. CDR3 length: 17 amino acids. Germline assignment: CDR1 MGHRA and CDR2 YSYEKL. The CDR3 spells CASSQDQRGQPPLTQYF. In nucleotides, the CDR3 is TGCGCCAGCAGCCAAGATCAGCGGGGTCAACCCCCCCTTACGCAGTATTTT.

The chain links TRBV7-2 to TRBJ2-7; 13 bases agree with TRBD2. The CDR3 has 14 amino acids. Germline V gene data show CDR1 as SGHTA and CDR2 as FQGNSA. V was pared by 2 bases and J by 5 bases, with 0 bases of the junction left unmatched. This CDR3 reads CASSLTSGRDEQYF. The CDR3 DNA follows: TGTGCCAGCAGCTTAACTAGCGGGAGGGACGAGCAGTACTTC.

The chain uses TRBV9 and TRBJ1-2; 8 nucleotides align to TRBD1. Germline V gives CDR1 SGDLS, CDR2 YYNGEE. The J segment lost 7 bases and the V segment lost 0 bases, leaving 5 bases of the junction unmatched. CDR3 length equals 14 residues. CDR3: CASSVEGRGPGYTF. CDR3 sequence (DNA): TGTGCCAGCAGCGTAGAAGGCAGGGGGCCTGGCTACACCTTC.

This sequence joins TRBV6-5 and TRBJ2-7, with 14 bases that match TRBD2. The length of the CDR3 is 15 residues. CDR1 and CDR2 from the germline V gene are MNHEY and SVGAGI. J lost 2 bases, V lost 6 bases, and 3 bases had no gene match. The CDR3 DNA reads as TGTGCCAGCAGGGCGACTAGCGGGAGGGCCTACGAGCAGTACTTC. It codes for CASRATSGRAYEQYF.

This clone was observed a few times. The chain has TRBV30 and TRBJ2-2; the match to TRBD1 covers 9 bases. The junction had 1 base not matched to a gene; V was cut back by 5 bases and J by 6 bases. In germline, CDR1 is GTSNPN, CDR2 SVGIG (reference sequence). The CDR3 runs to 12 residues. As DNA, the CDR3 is TGTGCCTGGGGGACAGGGCCCGGGGAGCTGTTTTTT. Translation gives CAWGTGPGELFF.

The CDR3 nucleotides are TGTGCCAGCTCACCACCCGGACAATACGAGCAGTACTTC. Translated, it gives CASSPPGQYEQYF. The V and J genes are TRBV18 and TRBJ2-7; D may be TRBD1 (5 bases). Trimming removed 0 bases at V and 4 bases at J, with 7 bases between. Germline loops: CDR1 KGHSH, CDR2 LQKENI. The CDR3 consists of 13 residues.

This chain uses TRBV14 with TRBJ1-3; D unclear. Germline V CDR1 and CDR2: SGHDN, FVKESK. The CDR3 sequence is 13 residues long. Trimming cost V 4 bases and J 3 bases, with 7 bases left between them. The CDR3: CASSPIYGNTIYF. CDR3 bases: TGTGCCAGCAGCCCGATTTATGGAAACACCATATATTTT.

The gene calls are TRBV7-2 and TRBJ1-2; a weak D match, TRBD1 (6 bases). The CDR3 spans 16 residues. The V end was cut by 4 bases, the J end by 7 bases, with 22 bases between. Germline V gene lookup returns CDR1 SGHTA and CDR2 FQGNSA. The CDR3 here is CASSSSQGRGGGGYTF. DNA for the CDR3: TGTGCCAGCAGCTCATCCCAGGGGAGGGGTGGTGGTGGCTACACCTTC. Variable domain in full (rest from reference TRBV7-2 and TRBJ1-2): GAGVSQSPSNKVTEKGKDVELRCDPISGHTALYWYRQSLGQGLEFLIYFQGNSAPDKSGLPSDRFSAERTGGSVSTLTIQRTQQEDSAVYLCASSSSQGRGGGGYTFGSGTRLTVV.

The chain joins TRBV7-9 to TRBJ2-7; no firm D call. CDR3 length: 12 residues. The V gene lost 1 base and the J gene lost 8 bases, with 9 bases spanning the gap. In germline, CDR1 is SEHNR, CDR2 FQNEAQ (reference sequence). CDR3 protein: CASSLVTSQQYF. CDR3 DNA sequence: TGTGCCAGCAGCTTAGTGACTTCCCAGCAGTACTTC.

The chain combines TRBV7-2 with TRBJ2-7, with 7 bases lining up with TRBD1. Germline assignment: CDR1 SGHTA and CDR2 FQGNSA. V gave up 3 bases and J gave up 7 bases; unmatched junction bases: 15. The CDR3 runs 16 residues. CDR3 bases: TGTGCCAGCAGCTTTGGACAGCCGGCTCTCAGGGGGGAGCAGTACTTC. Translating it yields CASSFGQPALRGEQYF.

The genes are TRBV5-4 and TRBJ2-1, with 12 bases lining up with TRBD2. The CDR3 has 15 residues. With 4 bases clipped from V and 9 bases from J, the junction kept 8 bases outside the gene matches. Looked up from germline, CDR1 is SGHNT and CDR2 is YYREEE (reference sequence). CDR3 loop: CASSQTGLAGFEQFF. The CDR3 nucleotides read TGTGCCAGCAGCCAGACCGGACTAGCGGGATTTGAGCAGTTCTTC.

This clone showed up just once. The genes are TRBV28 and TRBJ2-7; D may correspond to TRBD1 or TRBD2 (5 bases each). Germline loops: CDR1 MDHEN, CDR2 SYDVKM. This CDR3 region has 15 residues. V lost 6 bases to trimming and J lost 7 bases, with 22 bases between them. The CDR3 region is CASSPSPGQPREQYF. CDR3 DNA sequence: TGTGCCAGCAGCCCCAGCCCGGGGCAACCTAGGGAGCAGTACTTC. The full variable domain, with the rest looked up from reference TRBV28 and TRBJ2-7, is DVKVTQSSRYLVKRTGEKVFLECVQDMDHENMFWYRQDPGLGLRLIYFSYDVKMKEKGDIPEGYSVSREKKERFSLILESASTNQTSMYLCASSPSPGQPREQYFGPGTRLTVT.

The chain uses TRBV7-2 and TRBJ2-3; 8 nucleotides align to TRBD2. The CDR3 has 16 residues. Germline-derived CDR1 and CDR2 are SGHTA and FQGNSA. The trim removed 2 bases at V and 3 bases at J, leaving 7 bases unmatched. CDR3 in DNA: TGTGCCAGCAGCTTAAGGGCTAGCGGGTTTACAGATACGCAGTATTTT. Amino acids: CASSLRASGFTDTQYF.